Included here is one T cell receptor (beta chain) sequence, with context. TCRdb's table, derived via immunoSEQ multiplex PCR, lists solely in-frame clones and lacks some. The repertoire holds approximately 32,000 clones, 80% to 90% seen once, with roughly a tenth in the top ten. This record belongs to a study of T cell changes during pregnancy in multiple sclerosis. Trimming pared 2 bases from V and 5 bases from J, leaving 15 bases between. CDR3 length: 15 residues. Germline CDR1 reads MNHEY; CDR2 reads SVGAGI. The starting material was CD8+ T cells from peripheral blood mononuclear cells, obtained in the second trimester of pregnancy. V gene TRBV6-5 combines with J gene TRBJ1-2; a weak D match, TRBD1 (6 bases). This TCR was recovered from a female donor with multiple sclerosis, enrolled in a pregnancy study. The CDR3 is CASSYGGAGKYGYTF. The CDR3 DNA is TGTGCCAGCAGTTACGGGGGGGCAGGGAAATATGGCTACACCTTC.